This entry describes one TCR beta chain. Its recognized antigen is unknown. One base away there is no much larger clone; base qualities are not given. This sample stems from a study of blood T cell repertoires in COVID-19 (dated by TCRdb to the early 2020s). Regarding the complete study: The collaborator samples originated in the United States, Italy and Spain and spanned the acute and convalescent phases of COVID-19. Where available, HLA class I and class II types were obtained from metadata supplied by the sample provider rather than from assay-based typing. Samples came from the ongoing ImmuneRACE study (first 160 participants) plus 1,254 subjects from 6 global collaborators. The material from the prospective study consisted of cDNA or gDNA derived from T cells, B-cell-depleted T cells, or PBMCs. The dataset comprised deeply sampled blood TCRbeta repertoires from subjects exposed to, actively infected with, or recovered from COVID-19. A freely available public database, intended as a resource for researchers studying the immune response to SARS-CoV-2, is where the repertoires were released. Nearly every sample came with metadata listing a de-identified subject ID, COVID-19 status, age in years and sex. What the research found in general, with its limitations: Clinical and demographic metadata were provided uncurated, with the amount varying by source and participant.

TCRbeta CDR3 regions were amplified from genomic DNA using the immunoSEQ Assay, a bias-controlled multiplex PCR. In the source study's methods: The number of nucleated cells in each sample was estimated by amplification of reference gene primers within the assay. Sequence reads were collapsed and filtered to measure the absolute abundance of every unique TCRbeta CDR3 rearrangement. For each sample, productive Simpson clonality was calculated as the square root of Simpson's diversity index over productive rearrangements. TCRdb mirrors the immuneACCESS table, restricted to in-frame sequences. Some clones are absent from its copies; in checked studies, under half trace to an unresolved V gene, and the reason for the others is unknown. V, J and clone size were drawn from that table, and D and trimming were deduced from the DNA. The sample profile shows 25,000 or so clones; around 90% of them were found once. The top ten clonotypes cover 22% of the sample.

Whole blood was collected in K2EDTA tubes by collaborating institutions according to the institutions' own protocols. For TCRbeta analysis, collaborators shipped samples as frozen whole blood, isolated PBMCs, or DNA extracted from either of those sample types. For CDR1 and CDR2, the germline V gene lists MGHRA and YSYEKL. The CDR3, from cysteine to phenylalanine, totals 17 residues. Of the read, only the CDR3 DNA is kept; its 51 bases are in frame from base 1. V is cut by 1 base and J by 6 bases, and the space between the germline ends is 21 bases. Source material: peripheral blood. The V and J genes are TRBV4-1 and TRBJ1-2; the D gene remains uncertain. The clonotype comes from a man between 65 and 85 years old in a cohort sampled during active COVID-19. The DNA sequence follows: TGCGCCAGCAGCCAAGTTGACCCGACAACACGTTCTCATGGCTACACCTTC. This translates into CASSQVDPTTRSHGYTF.